The T cell receptor (beta chain) under discussion was sequenced for a study of blood T cells in healthy people across ages. General study points: Those diversity estimates obtained from one million T cells were thought to be underestimates.

On this clonotype: The antigen is undetermined.

Combining a sample-barcoded 5' primer with a J-beta primer mix, a second PCR ran for 7 to 11 cycles. TCRdb itself ran the 5' RACE reads through MiXCR, one entry per CDR3 protein. This table holds 630,000 or so distinct CDR3 sequences, less than 40% found once. Per the germline V gene, CDR1 is DFQATT and CDR2 is SNEGSKA (reference sequence). The CDR3 is 16 amino acids. Losses at the gene ends were 3 bases for V and 6 bases for J; bases not matched to a gene: 10. This receptor was taken from a woman older than 75 in good health. Sequencing input: blood. The V gene is TRBV20-1, the J gene TRBJ2-3; 12 bases line up with TRBD2. CDR3 residues: CSARKTSGGDIDTQYF. DNA of the CDR3: TGCAGTGCTAGGAAGACTAGCGGGGGAGATATCGATACGCAGTATTTT.